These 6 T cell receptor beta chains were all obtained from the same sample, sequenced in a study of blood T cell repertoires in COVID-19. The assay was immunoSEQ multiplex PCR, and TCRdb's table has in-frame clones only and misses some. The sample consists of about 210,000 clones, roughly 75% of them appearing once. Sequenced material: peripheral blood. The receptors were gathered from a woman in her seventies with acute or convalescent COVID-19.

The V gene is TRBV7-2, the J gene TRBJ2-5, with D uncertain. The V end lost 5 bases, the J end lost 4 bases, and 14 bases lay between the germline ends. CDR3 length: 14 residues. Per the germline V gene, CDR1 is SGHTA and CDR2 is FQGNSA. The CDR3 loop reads CASSPSAARETQYF. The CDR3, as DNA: TGTGCCAGCAGCCCCAGTGCGGCCCGAGAGACCCAGTACTTC.

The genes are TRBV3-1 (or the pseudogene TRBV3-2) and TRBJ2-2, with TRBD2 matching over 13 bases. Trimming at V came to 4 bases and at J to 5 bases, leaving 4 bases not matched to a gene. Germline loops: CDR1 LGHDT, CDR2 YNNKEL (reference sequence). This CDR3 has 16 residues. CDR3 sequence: CASSLGLAGSTGELFF. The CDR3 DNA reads TGTGCCAGCAGCCTGGGACTAGCGGGAAGTACCGGGGAGCTGTTTTTT.

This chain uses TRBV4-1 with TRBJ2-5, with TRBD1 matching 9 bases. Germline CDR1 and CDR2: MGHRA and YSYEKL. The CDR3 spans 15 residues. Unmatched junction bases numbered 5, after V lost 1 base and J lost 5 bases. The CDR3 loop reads CASSQGTGASETQYF. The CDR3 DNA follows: TGCGCCAGCAGCCAAGGGACAGGGGCTTCGGAGACCCAGTACTTC.

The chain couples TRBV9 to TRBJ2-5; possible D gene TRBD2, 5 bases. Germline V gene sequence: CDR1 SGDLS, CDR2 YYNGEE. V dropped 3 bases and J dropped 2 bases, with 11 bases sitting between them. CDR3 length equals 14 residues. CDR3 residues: CASSARRGQETQYF. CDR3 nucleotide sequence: TGTGCCAGCAGCGCCCGACGGGGACAAGAGACCCAGTACTTC.

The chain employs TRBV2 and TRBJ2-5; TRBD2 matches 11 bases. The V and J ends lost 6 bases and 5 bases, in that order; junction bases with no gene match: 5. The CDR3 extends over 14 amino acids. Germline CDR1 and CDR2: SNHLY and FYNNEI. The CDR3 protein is CASRRLAGLETQYF. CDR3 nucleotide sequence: TGTGCCAGCAGGAGACTAGCGGGGTTGGAGACCCAGTACTTC. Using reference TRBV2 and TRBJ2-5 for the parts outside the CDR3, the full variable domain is EPEVTQTPSHQVTQMGQEVILRCVPISNHLYFYWYRQILGQKVEFLVSFYNNEISEKSEIFDDQFSVERPDGSNFTLKIRSTKLEDSAMYFCASRRLAGLETQYFGPGTRLLVL.

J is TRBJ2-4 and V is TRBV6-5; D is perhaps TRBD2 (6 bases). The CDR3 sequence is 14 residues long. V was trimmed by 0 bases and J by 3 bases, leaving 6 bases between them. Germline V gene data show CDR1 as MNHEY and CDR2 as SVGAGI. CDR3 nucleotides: TGTGCCAGCAGTTACTCGGGAGGCAAAAACATTCAGTACTTC. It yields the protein CASSYSGGKNIQYF.